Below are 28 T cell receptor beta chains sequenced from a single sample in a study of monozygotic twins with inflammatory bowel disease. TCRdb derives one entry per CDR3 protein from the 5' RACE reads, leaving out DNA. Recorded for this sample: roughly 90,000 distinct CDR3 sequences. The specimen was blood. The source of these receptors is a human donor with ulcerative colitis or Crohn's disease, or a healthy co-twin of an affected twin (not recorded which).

This chain's CDR3 is CASSLQGDNSPLHF. The chain joins TRBV5-1 to TRBJ1-6; the TCRdb D gene call, TRBD1, has no DNA to confirm it. This CDR3 is built from 14 residues. CDR1 SGHRS and CDR2 YFSETQ come from the germline V gene.

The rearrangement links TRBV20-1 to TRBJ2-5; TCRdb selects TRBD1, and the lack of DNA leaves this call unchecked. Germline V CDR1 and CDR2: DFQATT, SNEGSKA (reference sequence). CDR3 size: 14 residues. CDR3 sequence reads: CSATPGTGWETQYF.

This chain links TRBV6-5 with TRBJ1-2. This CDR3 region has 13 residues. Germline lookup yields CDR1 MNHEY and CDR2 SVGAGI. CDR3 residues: CASRRQSNYGYTF.

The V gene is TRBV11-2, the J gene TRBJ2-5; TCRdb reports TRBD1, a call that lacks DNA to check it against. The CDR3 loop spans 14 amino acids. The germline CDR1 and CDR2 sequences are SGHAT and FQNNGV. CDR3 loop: CASSLGGGRETQYF.

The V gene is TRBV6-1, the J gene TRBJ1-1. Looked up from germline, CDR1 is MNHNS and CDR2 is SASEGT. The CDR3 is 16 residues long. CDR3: CASSEKFGIPKDEAFF.

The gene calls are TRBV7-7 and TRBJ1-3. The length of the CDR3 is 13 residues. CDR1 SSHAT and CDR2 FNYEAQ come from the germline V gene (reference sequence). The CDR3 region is CASSLFAGNTIYF.

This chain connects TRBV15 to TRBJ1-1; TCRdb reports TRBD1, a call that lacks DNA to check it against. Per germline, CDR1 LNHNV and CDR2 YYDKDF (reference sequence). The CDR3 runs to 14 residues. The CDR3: CATARTGGYTEAFF.

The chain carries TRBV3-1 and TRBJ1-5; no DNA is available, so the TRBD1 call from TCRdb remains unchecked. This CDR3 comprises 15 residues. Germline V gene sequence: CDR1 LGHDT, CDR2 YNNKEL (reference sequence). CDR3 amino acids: CASSQYGGGDQPQHF.

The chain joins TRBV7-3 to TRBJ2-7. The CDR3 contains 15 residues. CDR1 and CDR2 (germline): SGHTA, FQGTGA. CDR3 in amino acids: CASSLLSGGSYEQYF.

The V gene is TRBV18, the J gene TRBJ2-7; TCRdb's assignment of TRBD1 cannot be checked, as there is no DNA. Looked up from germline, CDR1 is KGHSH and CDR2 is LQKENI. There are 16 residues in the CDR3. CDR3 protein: CASSTISGTGANEQYF.

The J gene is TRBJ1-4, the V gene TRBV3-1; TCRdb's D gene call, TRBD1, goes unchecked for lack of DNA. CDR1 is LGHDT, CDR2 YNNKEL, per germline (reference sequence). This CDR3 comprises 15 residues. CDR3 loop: CASSHGQATNEKLFF.

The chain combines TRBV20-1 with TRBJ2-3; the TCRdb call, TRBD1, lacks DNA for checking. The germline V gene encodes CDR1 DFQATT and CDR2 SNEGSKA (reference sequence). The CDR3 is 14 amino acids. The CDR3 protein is CSARKGQGADTQYF.

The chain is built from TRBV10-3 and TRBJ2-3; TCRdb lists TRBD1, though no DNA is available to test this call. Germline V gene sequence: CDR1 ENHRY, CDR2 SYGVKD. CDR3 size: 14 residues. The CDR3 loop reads CAIRRQGDADTQYF.

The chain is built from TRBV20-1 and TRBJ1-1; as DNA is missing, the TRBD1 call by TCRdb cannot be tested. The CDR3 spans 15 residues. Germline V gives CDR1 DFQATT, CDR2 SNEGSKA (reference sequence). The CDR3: CSARDSGTGNTEAFF.

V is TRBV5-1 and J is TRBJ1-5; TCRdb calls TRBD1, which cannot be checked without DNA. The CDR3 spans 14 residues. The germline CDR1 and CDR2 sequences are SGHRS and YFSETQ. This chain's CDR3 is CASSDGTNNQPQHF.

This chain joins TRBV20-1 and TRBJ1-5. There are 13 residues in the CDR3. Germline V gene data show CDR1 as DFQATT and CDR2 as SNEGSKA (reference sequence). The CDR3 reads CSASVGKNQPQHF.

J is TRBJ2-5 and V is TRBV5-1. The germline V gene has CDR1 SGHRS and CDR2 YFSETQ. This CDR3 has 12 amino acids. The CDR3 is CASRTDQETQYF.

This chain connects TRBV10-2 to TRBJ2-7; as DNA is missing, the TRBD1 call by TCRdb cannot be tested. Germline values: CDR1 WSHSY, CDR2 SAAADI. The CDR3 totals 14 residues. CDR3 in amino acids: CASSRRTGGNEQYF.

The CDR3 here is CASSTGNYNSPLHF. The chain joins TRBV6-1 to TRBJ1-6; TCRdb's D gene call, TRBD1, goes unchecked for lack of DNA. Germline V gene sequence: CDR1 MNHNS, CDR2 SASEGT. The CDR3 covers 14 residues.

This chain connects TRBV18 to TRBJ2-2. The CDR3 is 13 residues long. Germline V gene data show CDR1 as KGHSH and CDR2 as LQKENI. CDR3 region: CASSPQGPRELFF.

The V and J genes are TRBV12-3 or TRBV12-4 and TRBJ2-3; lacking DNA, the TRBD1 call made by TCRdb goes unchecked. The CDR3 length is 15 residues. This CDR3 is CASSLVTGGTDTQYF.

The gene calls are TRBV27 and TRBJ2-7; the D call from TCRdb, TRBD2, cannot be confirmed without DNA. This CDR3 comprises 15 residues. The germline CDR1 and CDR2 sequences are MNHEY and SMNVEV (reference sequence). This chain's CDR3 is CASSFGRGGFYEQYF.

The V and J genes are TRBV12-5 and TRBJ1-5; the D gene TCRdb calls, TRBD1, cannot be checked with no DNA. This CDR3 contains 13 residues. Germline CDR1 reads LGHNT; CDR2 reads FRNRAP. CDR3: CASGLGVNQPQHF.

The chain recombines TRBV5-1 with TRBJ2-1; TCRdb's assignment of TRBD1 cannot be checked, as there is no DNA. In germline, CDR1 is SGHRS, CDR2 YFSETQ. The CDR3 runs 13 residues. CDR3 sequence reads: CASGGQGHNEQFF.

This chain's CDR3 is CASSHTQGTEAFF. V and J are TRBV7-7 and TRBJ1-1; without DNA, the TCRdb call of TRBD1 cannot be checked. The CDR3 runs 13 residues. Germline V CDR1 and CDR2: SSHAT, FNYEAQ (reference sequence). The full variable domain, completed using reference TRBV7-7 and TRBJ1-1, is GAGVSQSPRYKVTKRGQDVTLRCDPISSHATLYWYQQALGQGPEFLTYFNYEAQPDKSGLPSDRFSAERPEGSISTLTIQRTEQRDSAMYRCASSHTQGTEAFFGQGTRLTVV.

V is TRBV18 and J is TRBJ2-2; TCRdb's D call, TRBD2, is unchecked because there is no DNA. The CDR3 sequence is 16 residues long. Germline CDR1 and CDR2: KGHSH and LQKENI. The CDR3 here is CASTDPSGGLTGELFF. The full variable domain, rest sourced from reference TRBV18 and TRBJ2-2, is NAGVMQNPRHLVRRRGQEARLRCSPMKGHSHVYWYRQLPEEGLKFMVYLQKENIIDESGMPKERFSAEFPKEGPSILRIQQVVRGDSAAYFCASTDPSGGLTGELFFGEGSRLTVL.

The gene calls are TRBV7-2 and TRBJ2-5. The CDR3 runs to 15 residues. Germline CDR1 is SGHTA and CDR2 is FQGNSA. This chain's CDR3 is CASSLRILRTETQYF.

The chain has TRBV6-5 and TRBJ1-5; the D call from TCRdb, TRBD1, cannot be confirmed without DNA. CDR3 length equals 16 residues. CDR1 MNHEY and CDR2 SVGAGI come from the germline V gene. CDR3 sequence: CASSYSGPRGSQPQHF.